These 8 T cell receptor beta chains were sequenced from one sample in a study of blood T cells in healthy people across ages. A second PCR, run for about 7 to 12 cycles, used a sample-barcoded 5' primer plus a J-beta primer mix. One entry per CDR3 protein results from TCRdb running MiXCR on the 5' RACE reads. This sample has fewer than 700,000 distinct CDR3 sequences; roughly 41% occur once, and the top ten carry about 30%. The sequencing input was blood. The receptors were gathered from a man aged 80 or over in good health.

CDR3 DNA sequence: TGTGCCAGCAGCCAACTCCAAGCGGGGGGTTCGTCCTACGAGCAGTACTTC. Amino acids: CASSQLQAGGSSYEQYF. J is TRBJ2-7 and V is TRBV3-1; 9 bases map to TRBD2. Germline V CDR1 and CDR2: LGHDT, YNNKEL (reference sequence). This CDR3 comprises 17 residues. Trimming took 2 bases from V and 1 from J; bases not matched to a gene: 9.

This chain uses TRBV13 with TRBJ2-5, with D perhaps matching TRBD1 (6 bases). The tail of the sequence fits TRBJ2-7 better, so the J call may be wrong. This CDR3 is 12 amino acids long. Germline loops: CDR1 PRHDT, CDR2 FYEKMQ (reference sequence). CDR3 nucleotides: TGTGCCAGCAGTTACAGGGTCCACGAGCAGTACTTC. It codes for CASSYRVHEQYF.

This clonotype was picked up a small number of times. The chain recombines TRBV4-1 with TRBJ2-6; D not resolved. The CDR3 has 16 amino acids. Germline V gene sequence: CDR1 MGHRA, CDR2 YSYEKL. Trimming removed 1 base from V and 4 bases from J, with 11 bases in between. The CDR3 is CASSQVGRAGANVLTF. CDR3 in DNA: TGCGCCAGCAGCCAAGTGGGCCGGGCAGGGGCCAACGTCCTGACTTTC.

The chain employs TRBV12-3 or TRBV12-4 and TRBJ2-3, with 12 positions matching TRBD1. The V and J ends lost 3 bases and 2 bases, in that order; junction bases with no gene match: 6. There are 17 residues in the CDR3. The CDR3 DNA reads TGTGCCAGCAGTTTGGGGACAGGGGGCCAGCCCACAGATACGCAGTATTTT. Its translation: CASSLGTGGQPTDTQYF.

The gene calls are TRBV5-1 and TRBJ2-5; D may be TRBD2 (5 bases). Between the trimmed V and J ends, which lost 3 bases and 11 bases, there was a span of 23 bases. This CDR3 is 15 amino acids long. Germline CDR1 SGHRS, CDR2 YFSETQ. The CDR3 DNA follows: TGCGCCAGCAGCTCAGATCCCCTGGGAGACAATGAGCAGTACTTC. Encoded protein: CASSSDPLGDNEQYF.

In its sample, this clonotype was seen a few times. This chain joins TRBV29-1 and TRBJ2-1, with unresolved D. The CDR3 loop spans 16 amino acids. The V and J ends lost 1 base and 3 bases respectively, with 16 bases between them. Germline CDR1 reads SQVTM; CDR2 reads ANQGSEA. This chain's CDR3 is CSVEAPFSRDYNEQFF. The CDR3 DNA reads TGCAGCGTTGAAGCCCCCTTTTCAAGGGACTACAATGAGCAGTTCTTC.

There are a few counts of this clonotype. The J gene is TRBJ2-7, the V gene TRBV20-1; perhaps TRBD2 as D (6 bases). This CDR3 comprises 15 residues. Looked up from germline, CDR1 is DFQATT and CDR2 is SNEGSKA (reference sequence). The V end lost 0 bases, the J end lost 2 bases, and 14 bases lay between the germline ends. The CDR3 spells CSAREAGTPAYEQYF. The DNA of the CDR3 is TGCAGTGCTAGAGAGGCCGGGACTCCGGCCTACGAGCAGTACTTC.

The rearrangement joins TRBV3-1 to TRBJ2-5, with TRBD1 matching 7 bases. The V gene end was trimmed by 2 bases and the J gene end by 11 bases; junction bases not matched to a gene: 11. In germline, CDR1 is LGHDT, CDR2 YNNKEL (reference sequence). The CDR3 is 14 residues long. The CDR3 sequence is CASSQPGQSLGQYF. Written as DNA, the CDR3 is TGTGCCAGCAGCCAACCGGGACAGTCTCTTGGGCAGTACTTC.